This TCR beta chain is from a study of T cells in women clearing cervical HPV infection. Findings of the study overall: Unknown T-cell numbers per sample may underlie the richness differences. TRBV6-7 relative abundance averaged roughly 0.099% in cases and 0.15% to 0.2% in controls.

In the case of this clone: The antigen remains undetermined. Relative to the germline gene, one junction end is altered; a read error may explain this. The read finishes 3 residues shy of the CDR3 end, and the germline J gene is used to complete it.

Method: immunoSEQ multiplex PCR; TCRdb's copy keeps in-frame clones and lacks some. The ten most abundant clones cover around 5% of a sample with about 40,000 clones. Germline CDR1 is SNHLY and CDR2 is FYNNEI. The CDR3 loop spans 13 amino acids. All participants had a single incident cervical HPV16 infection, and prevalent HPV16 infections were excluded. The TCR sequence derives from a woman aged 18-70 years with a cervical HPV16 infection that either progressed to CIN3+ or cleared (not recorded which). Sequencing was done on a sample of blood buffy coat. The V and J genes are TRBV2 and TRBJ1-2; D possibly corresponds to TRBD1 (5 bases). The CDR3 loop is CASSEGRDYGYTF. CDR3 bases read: TGTGCCAGCAGTGAAGGTCGGGACTACGGC.